These 9 T cell receptor beta chains share one sample of origin, sequenced in a study of cytomegalovirus exposure and HLA in healthy donors. PCR primers comprised 60 Vbeta and 13 Jbeta primers. Data came from immunoSEQ multiplex PCR; TCRdb stores just in-frame clones and leaves some out. The sample shows approximately 210,000 clones, more than 65% of them seen only once. Sequencing was carried out using PBMCs. These receptors all stem from a girl aged 5 to 17 in good health and CMV-seropositive.

J is TRBJ2-1 and V is TRBV4-1; 10 bases match TRBD1. The CDR3 contains 16 residues. V was pared by 5 bases and J by 6 bases, with 10 bases of the junction left unmatched. The germline gives CDR1 MGHRA, CDR2 YSYEKL. Here the CDR3 DNA reads TGCGCCAGCAGCAGCCCGCGGGACAGGGGCCTCAATGAGCAGTTCTTC. It encodes CASSSPRDRGLNEQFF.

The chain uses TRBV18 and TRBJ2-7; 9 bases map to TRBD1. V dropped 5 bases and J dropped 6; count of bases not matched to a gene: 11. Germline loops: CDR1 KGHSH, CDR2 LQKENI. The CDR3 contains 15 residues. CDR3 loop: CASSSLPGTGTEQYF. CDR3 coding DNA: TGTGCCAGCTCATCCCTCCCCGGGACAGGGACCGAGCAGTACTTC.

DNA for the CDR3: TGCGCCAGCAGTGACGGGGGGATCCTGGGGGCGCAGTATTTT. It is translated as CASSDGGILGAQYF. V gene TRBV10-1 combines with J gene TRBJ2-3; 7 bases are a match to TRBD2. Germline V lookup: CDR1 WNHNN, CDR2 SYGVQD (reference sequence). V lost 3 bases, J lost 10 bases, and 10 bases stayed unmatched. The CDR3 extends over 14 amino acids.

V usage is TRBV27 and J usage is TRBJ2-5, with D perhaps matching TRBD1 (6 bases). The V end was cut by 2 bases, the J end by 3 bases, with 10 bases between. This CDR3 is 14 amino acids long. CDR1 is MNHEY, CDR2 SMNVEV, per germline (reference sequence). In DNA form, the CDR3 reads TGTGCCAGCAGTTTACGCGCAGGGGAAGAGACCCAGTACTTC. Translation: CASSLRAGEETQYF.

This sequence joins TRBV5-4 and TRBJ2-5; D not resolved. CDR1 and CDR2 from the germline V gene are SGHNT and YYREEE (reference sequence). The V end was cut by 0 bases, the J end by 3 bases, with 9 bases between. The CDR3 covers 14 residues. The CDR3 DNA sequence: TGTGCCAGCAGCTTGGGCGCAACTAAAGAGACCCAGTACTTC. This translates into CASSLGATKETQYF.

The rearrangement uses TRBV7-2 and TRBJ2-2; TRBD1 might be the D (5 bases). Germline V CDR1 and CDR2: SGHTA, FQGNSA. V lost 7 bases, J lost 5 bases, and 14 bases lay in between. CDR3 length equals 14 residues. The CDR3 loop is CASTPDRQTGELFF. DNA for the CDR3: TGTGCCAGCACCCCAGATCGACAGACCGGGGAGCTGTTTTTT.

CDR3: CASSPRTGAEAFF. In DNA, the CDR3 is TGTGCCAGCAGCCCCCGGACAGGGGCTGAAGCTTTCTTT. The chain employs TRBV7-2 and TRBJ1-1, with 9 bases fitting TRBD1. Germline values: CDR1 SGHTA, CDR2 FQGNSA. The J segment lost 6 bases and the V segment lost 5 bases, leaving 4 bases of the junction unmatched. The CDR3 runs 13 residues.

The V call is TRBV23-1, the J call TRBJ2-7; D ambiguous. TRBV23-1 is annotated as an ORF whose role is uncertain. This CDR3 has 15 residues. The V gene lost 0 bases and the J gene lost 5 bases, with 14 bases spanning the gap. Written as DNA, the CDR3 is TGCGCCAGCAGTCAATCAGGCTACGGGTACCACGAGCAGTACTTC. Encoded protein: CASSQSGYGYHEQYF.

This clone was seen only a few times. The rearrangement joins TRBV2 to TRBJ1-3; D is possibly TRBD1 (5 bases). This CDR3 is built from 19 residues. Germline CDR1 is SNHLY and CDR2 is FYNNEI. V gave up 0 bases and J gave up 0 bases, with 18 bases separating them. CDR3: CASSEAAYDRTYSGNTIYF. Here the CDR3 DNA reads TGTGCCAGCAGTGAAGCGGCGTACGACCGGACATACTCTGGAAACACCATATATTTT. Filled out from reference TRBV2 and TRBJ1-3, the complete variable domain reads EPEVTQTPSHQVTQMGQEVILRCVPISNHLYFYWYRQILGQKVEFLVSFYNNEISEKSEIFDDQFSVERPDGSNFTLKIRSTKLEDSAMYFCASSEAAYDRTYSGNTIYFGEGSWLTVV.